Detailed here is one TCR beta chain. Its antigen is not known. A much bigger clone sits one base away, suggesting this may be a read error. Assembly of TCR beta libraries relied on iRepertoire HTBI primers together with Arm-PCR of CDR3 regions. Original methodology: Across the samples, identification revealed around 65 TRBV and 11 to 15 TRBJ segments. TCRdb independently ran MiXCR on the multiplex PCR reads; one entry per CDR3 protein. TCRdb's processing, not the authors' own work, is the source of the V and J calls. The profile covers roughly 380,000 distinct CDR3 sequences, with around 15% appearing a single time and about a fifth taken by the ten largest. This CDR3 has 11 amino acids. Germline CDR1 and CDR2: MNHEY and SMNVEV (reference sequence). Trimming cost V 8 bases and J 4 bases, with 8 bases left between them. The sample belongs to a study of regulatory T cells in long-lasting Graves disease. Study-wide results and limits: There were preferences for TRBV28, TRBJ1-2 and TRBJ2-5 in persistent disease. TCR diversity was lower in persistent than newly diagnosed Graves' disease. Because few samples were included, accuracy may have been lower.

Noted time point: newly diagnosed GD, antithyroid drugs for less than 3 months. From PBMCs, RNA was extracted and then used to make the TCR library. The specimen was peripheral blood mononuclear cells (PBMCs), collected at new diagnosis, from a patient treated with antithyroid drugs. This chain uses TRBV27 with TRBJ1-2, with D hard to call. The clonotype was recovered from a female donor with Graves disease. Here the CDR3 reads CASGSTYGYTF. The CDR3 nucleotides read TGTGCCAGCGGGTCGACCTATGGCTACACCTTC.